This T cell receptor (beta chain) was sequenced during a study of blood T cell repertoires in COVID-19. On the study more broadly: Acute-phase and convalescent COVID-19 samples originated in the United States, Italy and Spain. PBMCs, B-cell-depleted T cells, or T cells were the source of the cDNA or gDNA that made up the material.

Per the study methods: The authors estimated nucleated cell counts from reference gene primer amplification. Method: immunoSEQ multiplex PCR; TCRdb's copy keeps in-frame clones and lacks some. That table is the source of V, J and clone size, and D and trimming were worked out from the DNA. This table holds under 300,000 clones, 65% to 85% found once. The V and J ends lost 6 bases and 3 bases respectively, with 21 bases between them. The CDR3 sequence is 16 residues long. Germline CDR1 is SQVTM and CDR2 is ANQGSEA. The clonotype comes from a woman in her thirties or forties with active or convalescent COVID-19. The specimen sequenced was peripheral blood. The chain carries TRBV29-1 and TRBJ1-5; a weak D match, TRBD1 (6 bases). This CDR3 is CSVGGGRCITNQPQHF. In DNA form, the CDR3 reads TGCAGCGTCGGGGGGGGGCGGTGTATAACCAATCAGCCCCAGCATTTT. The complete variable domain, with remaining parts taken from reference TRBV29-1 and TRBJ1-5, reads SAVISQKPSRDICQRGTSLTIQCQVDSQVTMMFWYRQQPGQSLTLIATANQGSEATYESGFVIDKFPISRPNLTFSTLTVSNMSPEDSSIYLCSVGGGRCITNQPQHFGDGTRLSIL.